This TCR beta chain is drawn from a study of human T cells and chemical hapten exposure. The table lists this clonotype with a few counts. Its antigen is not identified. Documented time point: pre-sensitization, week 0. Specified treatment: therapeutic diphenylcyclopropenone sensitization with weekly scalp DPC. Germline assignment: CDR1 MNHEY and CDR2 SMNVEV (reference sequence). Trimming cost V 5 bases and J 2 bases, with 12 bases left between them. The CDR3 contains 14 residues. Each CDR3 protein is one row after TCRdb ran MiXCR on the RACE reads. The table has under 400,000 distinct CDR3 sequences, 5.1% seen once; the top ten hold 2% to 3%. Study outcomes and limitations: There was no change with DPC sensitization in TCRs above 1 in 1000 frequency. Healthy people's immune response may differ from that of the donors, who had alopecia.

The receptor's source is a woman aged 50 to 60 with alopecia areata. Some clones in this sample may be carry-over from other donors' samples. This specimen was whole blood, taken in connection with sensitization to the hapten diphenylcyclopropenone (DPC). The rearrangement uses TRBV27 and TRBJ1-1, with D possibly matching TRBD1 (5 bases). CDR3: CASSPGLFNTEAFF. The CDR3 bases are TGTGCCAGCAGTCCGGGACTTTTTAACACTGAAGCTTTCTTT.